This T cell receptor beta chain was obtained from a study of shared clonotypes between healthy human individuals. Study context: Donors had three CD4 naive, three CD4 memory, two CD8 naive and one CD8 memory plate apiece.

Germline CDR1 and CDR2: MNHEY and SMNVEV (reference sequence). V lost 3 bases to trimming and J lost 1 base, with 6 bases between them. The length of the CDR3 is 13 residues. The authors distributed each subset's genomic DNA evenly over several immunoSEQ plates. TCRdb's copy holds only in-frame clones and misses some; the assay was immunoSEQ multiplex PCR. The sample lists 2 million to 2.5 million clones; 95% were seen once. The rearrangement links TRBV27 to TRBJ2-5, with unresolved D. Sequencing was done on a sample of naive CD4+ T cells sorted from blood. Regarding subset: CD45RA+ positively selected. The receptor's source is a man aged 18 to 30 in good health. CDR3: CASSLHSQETQYF. The CDR3 DNA is TGTGCCAGCAGTTTGCACAGCCAAGAGACCCAGTACTTC.